This entry describes one TCR beta chain. This specimen comes from a study of shared clonotypes between healthy human individuals. TCRdb keeps only in-frame clones here, not all; method: immunoSEQ multiplex PCR. The sample lists 1.5 million to 1.9 million clones, 98% occurring once. The germline V and J ends were trimmed by 4 bases and 5 bases, with 21 bases remaining between them. This CDR3 contains 16 residues. The germline gives CDR1 SGHRS, CDR2 YFSETQ. This rearrangement joins TRBV5-1 to TRBJ1-2, with a possible D match to TRBD1 (6 bases). Material: naive CD4+ T cells sorted from blood. Sample subset: CD45RA+ positively selected. The receptor was isolated from a man under 40 in good health. The CDR3 DNA reads TGCGCCAGCAGCCTAGAAGGCATCAGGGGTCCATATGGCTACACCTTC. It yields the protein CASSLEGIRGPYGYTF. Variable domain in full (rest from reference TRBV5-1 and TRBJ1-2): KAGVTQTPRYLIKTRGQQVTLSCSPISGHRSVSWYQQTPGQGLQFLFEYFSETQRNKGNFPGRFSGRQFSNSRSEMNVSTLELGDSALYLCASSLEGIRGPYGYTFGSGTRLTVV.